This record covers a single T cell receptor (beta chain). The sample belongs to a study of blood T cell repertoires in COVID-19. About the study: Sites in the United States, Italy and Spain provided acute and convalescent COVID-19 samples. T cells, B-cell-depleted T cells, or PBMCs supplied cDNA or gDNA.

As handled by the study authors: For nucleated cells, counts were estimated from reference gene primer amplification. Assay used: immunoSEQ multiplex PCR; TCRdb lists only in-frame clones, some missing. V and J calls and clone size are as listed in that table; D and trimming were resolved from the DNA. Here the sample spans about 190,000 clones, roughly nine tenths being singletons. Specimen: peripheral blood. The source of this sequence is a man aged 25 to 40 with acute or convalescent COVID-19.

Here the CDR3 reads CASSRGAPVEETQYF. The CDR3 bases are TGTGCCAGCAGCCGGGGGGCCCCCGTAGAAGAGACCCAGTACTTC. This chain uses TRBV5-4 with TRBJ2-5; possible D gene TRBD2, 7 bases. This CDR3 comprises 15 residues. The germline V gene has CDR1 SGHNT and CDR2 YYREEE (reference sequence). The V gene lost 4 bases and the J gene lost 3 bases, with 16 bases spanning the gap.